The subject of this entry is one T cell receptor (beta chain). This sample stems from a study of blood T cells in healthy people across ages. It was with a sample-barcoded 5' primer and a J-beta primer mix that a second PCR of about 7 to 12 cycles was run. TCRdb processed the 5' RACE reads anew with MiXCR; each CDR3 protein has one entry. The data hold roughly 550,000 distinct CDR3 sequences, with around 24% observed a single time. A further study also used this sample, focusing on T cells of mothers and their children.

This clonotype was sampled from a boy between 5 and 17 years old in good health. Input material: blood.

The CDR3: CASRPASGWEFF. The CDR3 nucleotides read TGTGCCAGCAGGCCTGCTAGCGGATGGGAGTTCTTC. V is TRBV28 and J is TRBJ2-1, with 7 bases fitting TRBD2. Germline loops: CDR1 MDHEN, CDR2 SYDVKM. V shed 6 bases and J 14 bases; nucleotides not matched to a gene: 10. This CDR3 has 12 amino acids.